The next 11 T cell receptor beta chains were all read from a single sample in a study of identical twins (TCRdb year 2016). The method was 5' RACE. The data were produced on an Illumina HiSeq 2000. The raw public data were reprocessed by TCRdb itself: fastp quality trimming at Q25, MiXCR clonotype calling, in-frame beta chains only. Merged by CDR3 protein, the rows form single entries marked with the most common genes and DNA. Here the sample has approximately 230,000 distinct CDR3 sequences; 6% to 7% occur a single time. Approximately 15% of the sample lies in the top ten. These data were also reused for a study on T cells expressing NK-cell markers.

What was sequenced was CD8+ T cells sorted from blood. The receptor source for this set is a woman aged 18-29 years in good health.

This clonotype was seen many times. The chain recombines TRBV6-1 with TRBJ2-3; TRBD1 aligns across 7 bases. In germline, CDR1 is MNHNS, CDR2 SASEGT. V trimming: 7 bases; J trimming: 5 bases; junction bases outside the gene matches: 9. The CDR3 totals 14 residues. CDR3 in amino acids: CASTLRQGEDTQYF. The CDR3 DNA follows: TGTGCCAGCACTCTACGACAGGGTGAAGATACGCAGTATTTT.

J is TRBJ1-4 and V is TRBV2; 7 nucleotides match TRBD1. CDR1 SNHLY and CDR2 FYNNEI come from the germline V gene. The CDR3 runs 14 residues. V lost 11 bases to trimming and J lost 4 bases; unmatched junction nucleotides: 10. Written as DNA, the CDR3 is TGTGCCTATACTCCGGACAGGATTAATGAAAAACTGTTTTTT. Its translation: CAYTPDRINEKLFF.

This clonotype was detected many times. The V gene is TRBV27, the J gene TRBJ2-7; D is perhaps TRBD1 or TRBD2 (5 bases each). The V end lost 2 bases, the J end lost 2 bases, and 13 bases lay between the germline ends. The CDR3 spans 15 residues. CDR1 is MNHEY and CDR2 is SMNVEV in the germline V gene (reference sequence). CDR3 sequence reads: CASSLQGGRTYEQYF. In DNA, the CDR3 is TGTGCCAGCAGTTTACAGGGCGGGCGGACCTACGAGCAGTACTTC.

This clonotype has only a few counts. V usage is TRBV7-9 and J usage is TRBJ2-1; no firm D call. The length of the CDR3 is 12 residues. V was clipped by 1 base and J by 11 bases, with 9 bases between them. Per germline, CDR1 SEHNR and CDR2 FQNEAQ (reference sequence). The CDR3: CASSLVQKKQFF. The CDR3 coding sequence is TGTGCCAGCAGCTTAGTGCAGAAGAAGCAGTTCTTC. Supplemented by reference TRBV7-9 and TRBJ2-1, the full variable domain reads DTGVSQNPRHKITKRGQNVTFRCDPISEHNRLYWYRQTLGQGPEFLTYFQNEAQLEKSRLLSDRFSAERPKGSFSTLEIQRTEQGDSAMYLCASSLVQKKQFFGPGTRLTVL.

V gene TRBV27 combines with J gene TRBJ1-1; no reliable D call. V gave up 8 bases and J gave up 4 bases, with 17 bases separating them. There are 14 residues in the CDR3. Germline lookup yields CDR1 MNHEY and CDR2 SMNVEV (reference sequence). CDR3 in amino acids: CASSAGRGPTEAFF. The CDR3 DNA is TGTGCCAGCTCGGCCGGGCGAGGGCCCACTGAAGCTTTCTTT.

This clonotype turned up a few times. V gene TRBV27 combines with J gene TRBJ2-7; D gene unclear. Trimming removed 7 bases from V and 1 base from J, with 11 bases in between. Germline CDR1 and CDR2: MNHEY and SMNVEV (reference sequence). CDR3 size: 13 residues. This CDR3 reads CASKYMGSYEQYF. CDR3 nucleotide sequence: TGTGCCAGCAAATATATGGGTTCCTACGAGCAGTACTTC.

This clonotype was counted only a few times. J is TRBJ1-1 and V is TRBV29-1, with D hard to call. The CDR3 consists of 13 residues. Trimming cost V 5 bases and J 4 bases, with 14 bases left between them. In germline, CDR1 is SQVTM, CDR2 ANQGSEA. The CDR3 nucleotides are TGCAGCGTTAATGAGGGAGGCGGCACTGAAGCTTTCTTT. This codes for CSVNEGGGTEAFF.

The rearrangement joins TRBV28 to TRBJ2-4; 10 nucleotides line up with TRBD2. J gave up 0 bases and V 5 bases, and 7 bases lay outside the gene matches. The CDR3 totals 17 residues. Germline V lookup: CDR1 MDHEN, CDR2 SYDVKM. The CDR3 nucleotides read TGTGCCAGCAGTCCCGGACTAGCGGATTTAGCCAAAAACATTCAGTACTTC. Translating it yields CASSPGLADLAKNIQYF.

This chain connects TRBV12-3 or TRBV12-4 to TRBJ2-5; D tentatively fits TRBD1 or TRBD2 (5 bases each). This CDR3 has 14 residues. The germline V and J ends were trimmed by 6 bases and 9 bases, with 20 bases remaining between them. The DNA for the CDR3 is TGTGCCAGCAGCCCTCCGGGGCCCGATGCGGCCCAGTACTTC. This codes for CASSPPGPDAAQYF.

This clonotype was counted many times. The rearrangement uses TRBV5-1 and TRBJ2-1; tentatively, D is TRBD1 or TRBD2 (5 bases each). CDR1 is SGHRS, CDR2 YFSETQ, per germline. The CDR3 is 14 residues long. The V and J ends lost 4 bases and 4 bases respectively, with 12 bases between them. This CDR3 reads CASSDLGEYNEQFF. For the CDR3, the DNA is TGCGCCAGCAGCGACCTGGGGGAATACAATGAGCAGTTCTTC.

The sample holds a few counts of this clonotype. A read error may explain this, as a much larger clone is one base away. This rearrangement joins TRBV12-3 or TRBV12-4 to TRBJ2-7; D is undetermined. The CDR3 is 12 residues long. The germline V and J ends were trimmed by 2 bases and 2 bases, with 4 bases remaining between them. The CDR3 nucleotides are TGTGCCAGCAGTTTAAACGCCTACGAGCAGTACTTC. This encodes CASSLNAYEQYF.